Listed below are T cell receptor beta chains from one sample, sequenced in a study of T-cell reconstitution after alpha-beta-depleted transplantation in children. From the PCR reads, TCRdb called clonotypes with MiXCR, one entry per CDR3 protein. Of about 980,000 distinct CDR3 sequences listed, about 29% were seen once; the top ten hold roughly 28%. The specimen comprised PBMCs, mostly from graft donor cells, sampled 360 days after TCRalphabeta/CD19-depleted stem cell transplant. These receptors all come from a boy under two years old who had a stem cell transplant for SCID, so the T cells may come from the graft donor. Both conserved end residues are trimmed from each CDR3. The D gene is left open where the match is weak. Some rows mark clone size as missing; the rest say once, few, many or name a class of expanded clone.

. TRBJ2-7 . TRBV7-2 ATSTMAGFYEQY
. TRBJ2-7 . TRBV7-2 ASSLGSSNYEQY
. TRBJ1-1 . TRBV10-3 AISDGDTEAF
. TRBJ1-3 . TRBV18 ASSQLHDSGNTIY
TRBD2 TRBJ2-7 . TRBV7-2 ASSPRTSGVTTYEQY
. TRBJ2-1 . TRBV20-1 SATVGHKQF
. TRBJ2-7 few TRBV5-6 ASSLGPTEGEY
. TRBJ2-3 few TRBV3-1 ASSQDLALGKQY
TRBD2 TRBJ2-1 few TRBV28 ASSPPGGGSNEQF
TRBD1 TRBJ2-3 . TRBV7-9 ASSPPWTGSVDTQY
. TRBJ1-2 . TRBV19 ASMPGRTENRDGYT
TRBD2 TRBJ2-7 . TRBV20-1 SARWTSGSSYEQY
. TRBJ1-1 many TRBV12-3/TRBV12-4 ASSLFRVNTEAF
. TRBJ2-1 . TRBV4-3 ASSQAPGSYNEQF
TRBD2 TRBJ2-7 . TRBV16 ASSQSGGKTYEQY
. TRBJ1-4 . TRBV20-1 SAFATIHGPSNEKLF
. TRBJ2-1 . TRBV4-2 ASSLSGTQYNEQF
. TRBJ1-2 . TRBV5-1 ASSPDRSFLGGYT
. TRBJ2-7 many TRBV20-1 SASTGSYEQY
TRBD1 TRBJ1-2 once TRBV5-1 ASRSGTGNAYGYT
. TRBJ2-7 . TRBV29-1 SVELGGPSYEQY
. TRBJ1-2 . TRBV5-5 ASSRPPGHYGYT
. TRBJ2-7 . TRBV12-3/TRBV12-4 ASSLSPFSYEQY
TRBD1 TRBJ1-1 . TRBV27 ASSPHRGEAF
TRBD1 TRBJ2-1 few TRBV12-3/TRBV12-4 ASSWTGGSYNEQF
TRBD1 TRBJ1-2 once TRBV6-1 ASSRDRVNGYT
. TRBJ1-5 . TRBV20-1 SARDMRSNQPQH
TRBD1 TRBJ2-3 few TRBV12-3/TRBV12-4 ASSPNLTGGSTDTQY
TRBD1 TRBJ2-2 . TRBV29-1 SVQGAHAGELF
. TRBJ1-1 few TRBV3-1 ASSQEGPANTEAF
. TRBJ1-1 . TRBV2 ASSDLYTEAF
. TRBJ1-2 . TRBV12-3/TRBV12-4 ASSFVRGGYT
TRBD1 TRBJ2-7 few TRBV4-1 ASSQATQDRGNYEQY
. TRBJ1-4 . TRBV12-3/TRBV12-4 ASGVTAGRGAEKLF
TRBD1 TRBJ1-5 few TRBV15 ATRGQGRGNQPQH
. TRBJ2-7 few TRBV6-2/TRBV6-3 ASSYSGTDYTYEQY
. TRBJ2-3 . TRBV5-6 ASSLGDLTDTQY
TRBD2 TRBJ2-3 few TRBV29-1 SVVTPTSGGLYTDTQY
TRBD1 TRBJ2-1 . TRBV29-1 SVDGGGQGRNEQF
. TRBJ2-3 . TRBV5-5 ASRLGPTDTDTQY
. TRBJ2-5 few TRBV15 ATSRDLAGPGETQY
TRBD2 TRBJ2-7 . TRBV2 ASSRTSGGAIAYEQY
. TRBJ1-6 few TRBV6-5 ASSYSDPGARNSPLH
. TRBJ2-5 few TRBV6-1 ASSSRTGGPQETQY
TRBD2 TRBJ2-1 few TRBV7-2 ASSFLGTRDNEQF
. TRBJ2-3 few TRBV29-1 SVEDPKIAAGPLDTQY
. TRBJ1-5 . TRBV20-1 SANGPAQPQH
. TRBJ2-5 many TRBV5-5 ASSLAAGQETQY
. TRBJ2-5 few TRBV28 AAGRAETQY
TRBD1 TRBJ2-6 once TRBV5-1 ASSFRDRGASGANVLT
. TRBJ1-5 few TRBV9 ASSVGGLNQPQH
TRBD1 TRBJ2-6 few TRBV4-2 ASSDRGSGANVLT
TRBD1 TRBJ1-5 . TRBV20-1 SASIPGQGDISNQPQH
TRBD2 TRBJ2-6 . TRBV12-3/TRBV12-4 ASEVARGAGANVLT
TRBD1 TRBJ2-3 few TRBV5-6 ASSPTTGRGTDTQY
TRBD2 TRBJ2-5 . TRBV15 ATSRFSGGLQETQY